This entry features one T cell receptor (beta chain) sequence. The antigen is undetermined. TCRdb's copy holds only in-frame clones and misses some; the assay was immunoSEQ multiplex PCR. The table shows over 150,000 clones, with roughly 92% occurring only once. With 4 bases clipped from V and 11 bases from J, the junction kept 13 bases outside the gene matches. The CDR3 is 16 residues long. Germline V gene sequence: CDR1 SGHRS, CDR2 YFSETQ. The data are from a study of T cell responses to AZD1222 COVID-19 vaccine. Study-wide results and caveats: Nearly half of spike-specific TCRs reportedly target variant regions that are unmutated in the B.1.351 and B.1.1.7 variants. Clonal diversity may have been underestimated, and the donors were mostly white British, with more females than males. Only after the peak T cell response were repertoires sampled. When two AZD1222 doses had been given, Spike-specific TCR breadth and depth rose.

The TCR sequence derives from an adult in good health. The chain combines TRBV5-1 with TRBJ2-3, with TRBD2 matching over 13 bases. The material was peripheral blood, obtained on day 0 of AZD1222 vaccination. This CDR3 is CASSGGLAGITWGQYF. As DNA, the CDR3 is TGCGCCAGCAGCGGGGGACTAGCGGGGATCACATGGGGGCAGTATTTT.